Listed below are T cell receptor beta chains from one sample, sequenced in a study of blood T cell repertoires in COVID-19. Using immunoSEQ multiplex PCR, the repertoire was profiled, and TCRdb retains in-frame clones only, with some absent. Counted here are some 150,000 clones, just under 90% occurring once; the ten biggest clones make up over 3.5%. Sequenced input: peripheral blood. The receptors stem from a man between 18 and 35 years old with active or convalescent COVID-19. CDR3s include the opening cysteine and the closing phenylalanine or tryptophan. Each record gives: J gene, V gene, CDR3 protein.

TRBJ1-1,TRBV5-5,CASSLGPGMPEAFF
TRBJ1-1,TRBV7-2,CASSQQVTEAFF
TRBJ2-5,TRBV6-5,CASTATGQETQYF
TRBJ2-1,TRBV5-4,CASSLGNPGTGLFF
TRBJ2-1,TRBV24-1,CATSELASRDEQFF
TRBJ1-1,TRBV27,CASSLTSGPAFF
TRBJ1-2,TRBV7-9,CASSALLGGNYGYTF
TRBJ1-2,TRBV7-9,CASSLGQGIGYTF
TRBJ1-1,TRBV5-6,CASSGQGAGTEAFF
TRBJ1-1,TRBV11-2,CASSLVGGRTEAFF
TRBJ2-1,TRBV4-3,CASSQFSGTGNEQFF
TRBJ2-1,TRBV10-3,CAISEFGTSTLNEQFF
TRBJ2-3,TRBV10-3,CAISESSWSTDTQYF
TRBJ2-1,TRBV11-2,CASSLEVLPGNEQFF